This T cell receptor (beta chain) came from a study of T cell changes during pregnancy in multiple sclerosis. CDR3 length: 14 amino acids. The germline CDR1 and CDR2 sequences are SSHAT and FNYEAQ (reference sequence). The junction had 4 bases not matched to a gene; V was cut back by 5 bases and J by 6 bases. This table comes from immunoSEQ multiplex PCR, and its TCRdb copy is limited to in-frame clones, with some not included. Of around 57,000 clones in the sample, 89% were seen once. The sequencing used peripheral blood, collected in the first trimester of pregnancy. V gene TRBV7-7 combines with J gene TRBJ1-4; 9 bases agree with TRBD1. The origin of this receptor is a female donor with multiple sclerosis, enrolled in a pregnancy study. The CDR3 sequence is CASSPGQGHEKLFF. The CDR3 DNA follows: TGTGCCAGCAGCCCGGGACAGGGACATGAAAAACTGTTTTTT. The full variable domain, rest sourced from reference TRBV7-7 and TRBJ1-4, is GAGVSQSPRYKVTKRGQDVTLRCDPISSHATLYWYQQALGQGPEFLTYFNYEAQPDKSGLPSDRFSAERPEGSISTLTIQRTEQRDSAMYRCASSPGQGHEKLFFGSGTQLSVL.